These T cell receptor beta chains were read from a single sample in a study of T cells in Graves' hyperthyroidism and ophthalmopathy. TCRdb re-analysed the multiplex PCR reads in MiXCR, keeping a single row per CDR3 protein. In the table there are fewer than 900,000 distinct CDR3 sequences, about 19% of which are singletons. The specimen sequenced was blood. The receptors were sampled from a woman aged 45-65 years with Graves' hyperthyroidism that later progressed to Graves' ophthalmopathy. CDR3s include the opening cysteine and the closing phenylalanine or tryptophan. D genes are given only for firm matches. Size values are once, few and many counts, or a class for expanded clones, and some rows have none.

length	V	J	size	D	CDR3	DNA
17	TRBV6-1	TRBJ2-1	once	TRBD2	CASSEAQVAGGHDEQFF	TGTGCCAGCAGTGAAGCGCAAGTAGCGGGGGGGCATGATGAGCAGTTCTTC
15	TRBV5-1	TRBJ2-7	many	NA	CASSTGPLPDYEQYF	TGCGCCAGCAGCACCGGGCCCTTGCCCGACTACGAGCAGTACTTC
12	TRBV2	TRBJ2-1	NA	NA	CASRLENNEQFF	TGTGCCAGCAGACTAGAAAACAATGAGCAGTTCTTC
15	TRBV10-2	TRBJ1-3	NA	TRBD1	CASSRQGDSGNTIYF	TGCGCCAGCAGTAGACAGGGGGACTCTGGAAACACCATATATTTT
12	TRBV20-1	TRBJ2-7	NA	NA	CSPARGVYEQYF	TGCAGCCCCGCTCGGGGTGTCTACGAGCAGTACTTC
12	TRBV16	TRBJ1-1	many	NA	CASLPRGTEAFF	TGTGCCAGCCTCCCCCGGGGCACTGAAGCTTTCTTT
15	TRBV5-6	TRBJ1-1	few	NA	CASSVGGRRNTEAFF	TGTGCCAGCAGCGTGGGGGGACGAAGGAACACTGAAGCTTTCTTT
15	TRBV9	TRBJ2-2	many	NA	CASSAQGTNTGELFF	TGTGCCAGCAGCGCTCAGGGGACGAACACCGGGGAGCTGTTTTTT
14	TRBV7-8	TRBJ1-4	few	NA	CASSLEQFNEKLFF	TGTGCCAGCAGCTTAGAACAGTTTAATGAAAAACTGTTTTTT
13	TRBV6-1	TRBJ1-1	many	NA	CASSIGRAAEAFF	TGTGCCAGCAGTATCGGCAGGGCGGCTGAAGCTTTCTTT
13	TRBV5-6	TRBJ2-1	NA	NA	CASSLPSLIEQFF	TGTGCCAGCAGCTTGCCTAGTTTGATTGAGCAGTTCTTC
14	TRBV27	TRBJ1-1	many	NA	CASSLIGVNTEAFF	TGTGCCAGCAGTTTAATCGGAGTGAACACTGAAGCTTTCTTT
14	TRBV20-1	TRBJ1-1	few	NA	CSARDPSGAGEAFF	TGCAGTGCTAGAGATCCTTCAGGGGCTGGGGAAGCTTTCTTT
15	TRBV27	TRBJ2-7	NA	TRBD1	CASSMTGGESYEQYF	TGTGCCAGCAGTATGACAGGGGGCGAATCCTACGAGCAGTACTTC
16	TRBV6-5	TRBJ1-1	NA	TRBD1	CASSYEGGKPATEAFF	TGTGCCAGCAGTTATGAAGGGGGCAAACCGGCCACTGAAGCTTTCTTT
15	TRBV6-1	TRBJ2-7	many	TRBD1	CASSNGQVPFLEQYF	TGTGCCAGCAGTAACGGACAGGTGCCCTTCCTGGAGCAGTACTTC
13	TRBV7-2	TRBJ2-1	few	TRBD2	CASRRGGHNEQFF	TGTGCCAGCAGACGGGGGGGACACAATGAGCAGTTCTTC
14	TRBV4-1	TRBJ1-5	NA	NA	CASGSIGSNQPQHF	TGCGCCAGCGGCAGCATAGGGAGCAATCAGCCCCAGCATTTT
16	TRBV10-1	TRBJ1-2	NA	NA	CASSESRTVGGYGYTF	TGCGCCAGCAGTGAGTCCAGGACAGTGGGAGGCTATGGCTACACCTTC
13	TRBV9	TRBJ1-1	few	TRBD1	CASSAGQGPEAFF	TGTGCCAGCAGCGCGGGACAGGGACCCGAAGCTTTCTTT
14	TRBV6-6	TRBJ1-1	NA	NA	CASSYSRWNTEAFF	TGTGCCAGCAGTTACTCGCGGTGGAACACTGAAGCTTTCTTT
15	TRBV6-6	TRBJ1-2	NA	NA	CASSYSIRSNYGYTF	TGTGCCAGCAGTTACTCGATCAGGAGTAACTATGGCTACACCTTC
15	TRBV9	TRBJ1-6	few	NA	CASSVGQGYYSPLHF	TGTGCCAGCAGCGTAGGTCAGGGGTATTATTCACCCCTCCACTTT
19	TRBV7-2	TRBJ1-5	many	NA	CASSLVGGTFIVDNQPQHF	TGTGCCAGCAGCTTAGTAGGGGGGACATTTATTGTGGACAATCAGCCCCAGCATTTT
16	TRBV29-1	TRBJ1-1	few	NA	CSVFPGGKGANTEAFF	TGCAGCGTTTTCCCCGGAGGGAAAGGAGCGAACACTGAAGCTTTCTTT
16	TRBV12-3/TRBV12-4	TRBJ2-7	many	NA	CASSAHDSGSRYEQYF	TGTGCCAGCAGTGCCCACGACAGCGGCAGTCGGTACGAGCAGTACTTC
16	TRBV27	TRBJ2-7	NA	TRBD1	CASSPGQGYTGSEQYF	TGTGCCAGCAGTCCGGGACAGGGGTACACCGGTTCCGAGCAGTACTTC
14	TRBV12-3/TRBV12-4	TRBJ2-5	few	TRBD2	CASSFVGTTETQYF	TGTGCCAGCAGTTTCGTTGGGACTACAGAGACCCAGTACTTC
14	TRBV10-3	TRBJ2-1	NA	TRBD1	CAISPWDRGDEQFF	TGTGCCATCAGCCCGTGGGACAGGGGCGATGAGCAGTTCTTC
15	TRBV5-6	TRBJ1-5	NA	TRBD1	CASSVRTGRYQPQHF	TGTGCCAGCAGCGTAAGGACAGGGCGATATCAGCCCCAGCATTTT
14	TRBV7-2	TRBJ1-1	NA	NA	CASSFGTRRTEAFF	TGTGCCAGCAGCTTTGGGACCCGGCGGACTGAAGCTTTCTTT
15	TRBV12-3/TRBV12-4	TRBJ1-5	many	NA	CASRTQTNSNQPQHF	TGTGCCAGCAGGACGCAGACGAATAGCAATCAGCCCCAGCATTTT
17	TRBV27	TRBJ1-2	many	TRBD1	CASSFTGGVGTNYGYTF	TGTGCCAGCAGTTTCACAGGGGGCGTCGGTACTAACTATGGCTACACCTTC
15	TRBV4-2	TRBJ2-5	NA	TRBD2	CASSQESGGGETQYF	TGTGCCAGCAGCCAAGAGTCGGGGGGAGGGGAGACCCAGTACTTC
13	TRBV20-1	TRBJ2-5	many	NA	CSASPRGGETQYF	TGCAGTGCTAGTCCCAGGGGCGGGGAGACCCAGTACTTC
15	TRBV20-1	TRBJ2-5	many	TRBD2	CSASGIAGEGETQYF	TGCAGTGCTAGTGGGATAGCGGGGGAGGGGGAGACCCAGTACTTC
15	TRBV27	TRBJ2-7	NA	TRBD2	CASNLLLRGSYEQYF	TGTGCCAGCAATCTACTTTTGCGGGGGTCCTACGAGCAGTACTTC
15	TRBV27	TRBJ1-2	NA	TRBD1	CASSLIDRAFYGYTF	TGTGCCAGCAGCCTGATCGACAGGGCTTTCTATGGCTACACCTTC
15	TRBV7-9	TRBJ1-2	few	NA	CASSPGRLSNYGYTF	TGTGCCAGCAGTCCAGGACGTCTTTCTAACTATGGCTACACCTTC
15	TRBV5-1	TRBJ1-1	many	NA	CASSLQGLSNTEAFF	TGCGCCAGCAGCTTGCAGGGGTTATCGAACACTGAAGCTTTCTTT
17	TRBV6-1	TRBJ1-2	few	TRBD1	CASTTGTASRLQQGYTF	TGTGCCAGCACCACTGGGACAGCGTCCCGGCTCCAACAGGGCTACACCTTC
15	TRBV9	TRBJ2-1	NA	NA	CASSVGGGWGNEQFF	TGTGCCAGCAGCGTAGGAGGGGGATGGGGGAATGAGCAGTTCTTC
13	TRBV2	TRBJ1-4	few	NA	CASRDGNNEKLFF	TGTGCCAGCAGGGACGGAAATAATGAAAAACTGTTTTTT
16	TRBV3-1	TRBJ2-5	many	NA	CASSQDLLQGPETQYF	TGTGCCAGCAGCCAAGATCTACTACAGGGCCCAGAGACCCAGTACTTC
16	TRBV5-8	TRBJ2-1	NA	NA	CASSLMWSGAYNEQFF	TGTGCCAGCAGCTTGATGTGGTCAGGAGCATACAATGAGCAGTTCTTC